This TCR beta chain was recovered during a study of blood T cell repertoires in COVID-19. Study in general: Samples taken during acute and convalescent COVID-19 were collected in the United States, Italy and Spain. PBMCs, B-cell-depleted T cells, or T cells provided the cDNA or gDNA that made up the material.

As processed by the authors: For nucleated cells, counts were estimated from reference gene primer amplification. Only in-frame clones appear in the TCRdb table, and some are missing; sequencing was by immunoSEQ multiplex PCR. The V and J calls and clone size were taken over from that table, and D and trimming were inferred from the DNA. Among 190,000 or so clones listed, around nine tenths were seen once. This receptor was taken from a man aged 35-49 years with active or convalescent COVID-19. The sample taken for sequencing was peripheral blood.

CDR3 loop: CASSQGPSSGQGDQETQYF. The DNA for the CDR3 is TGTGCCAGCAGCCAGGGCCCCTCCTCTGGACAGGGGGATCAAGAGACCCAGTACTTC. V usage is TRBV3-1 (or the pseudogene TRBV3-2) and J usage is TRBJ2-5; 10 nucleotides line up with TRBD1. Per germline, CDR1 LGHDT and CDR2 YNNKEL (reference sequence). J was trimmed by 2 bases and V by 3 bases; bases with no gene match: 15. The CDR3 has 19 residues.